One and the same sample provided the 18 T cell receptor beta chains below, sequenced in a study of blood T cell repertoires in COVID-19. Here immunoSEQ multiplex PCR was the method, and the copy in TCRdb shows in-frame clones only, minus some. The profile shows around 380,000 clones, 81% of them singletons. Sequenced material: peripheral blood. These receptors were obtained from a human donor with acute or convalescent COVID-19. The donor label of this sample is uncertain.

The chain employs TRBV30 and TRBJ1-1; D is possibly TRBD1 (5 bases). Germline CDR1 is GTSNPN and CDR2 is SVGIG (reference sequence). V lost 5 bases and J lost 4, with 23 bases in between. This CDR3 is built from 16 residues. The CDR3 nucleotides are TGTGCCTGGCATCGCTGGGGCGCGGGGTCGAGCACTGAAGCTTTCTTT. Translating gives CAWHRWGAGSSTEAFF.

The chain links TRBV11-2 to TRBJ2-1; 8 nucleotides align to TRBD2. The CDR3 length is 14 residues. In germline, CDR1 is SGHAT, CDR2 FQNNGV. V gave up 6 bases and J gave up 7 bases; unmatched junction bases: 8. The CDR3 DNA reads as TGTGCCAGCAGACTAACTAGCGGAGGAAATGAGCAGTTCTTC. As protein: CASRLTSGGNEQFF.

At least ten counts were recorded for this clone. J is TRBJ2-7 and V is TRBV11-2; possibly TRBD2 for D (5 bases). Germline CDR1 reads SGHAT; CDR2 reads FQNNGV. The V end lost 4 bases, the J end lost 4 bases, and 8 bases lay between the germline ends. CDR3 length equals 12 residues. CDR3 DNA: TGTGCCAGCAGCTCCGAGGGTTACGAGCAGTACTTC. As protein: CASSSEGYEQYF.

This sequence joins TRBV7-9 and TRBJ2-3, with TRBD2 matching over 8 bases. The junction had 5 bases not matched to a gene; V was cut back by 2 bases and J by 4 bases. The CDR3 contains 15 residues. Germline V gene lookup returns CDR1 SEHNR and CDR2 FQNEAQ (reference sequence). As DNA, the CDR3 is TGTGCCAGCAGCTTACTTGCGGGAGGTGCAGATACGCAGTATTTT. Amino acids: CASSLLAGGADTQYF.

The CDR3 nucleotides read TGTGCCTGGAGTTTAGGGGTCGGGGAGCTGTTTTTT. Its translation is CAWSLGVGELFF. The chain employs TRBV30 and TRBJ2-2; maybe TRBD1 (5 bases). Germline values: CDR1 GTSNPN, CDR2 SVGIG (reference sequence). The CDR3 covers 12 residues. V was shortened by 2 bases and J by 7 bases, with 8 bases between the two germline ends.

The sample holds one count of this clone. The CDR3, as DNA: TGTGCCAGCAGCGTAGTTGCGGGAGATGAGCAGTTCTTC. It translates to CASSVVAGDEQFF. This chain joins TRBV9 and TRBJ2-1; TRBD2 agrees at 7 bases. The CDR3 has 13 residues. Germline CDR1 is SGDLS and CDR2 is YYNGEE. Unmatched junction bases numbered 2, after V lost 0 bases and J lost 8 bases.

The chain employs TRBV7-8 and TRBJ2-2, with 12 positions matching TRBD2. Germline V gene lookup returns CDR1 SGHVS and CDR2 FQNEAQ. CDR3 length: 17 amino acids. With 5 bases clipped from V and 4 bases from J, the junction kept 8 bases outside the gene matches. In DNA, the CDR3 is TGTGCCAGCAGCCCTGGTCTAGCGGGGGGGCGCACCGGGGAGCTGTTTTTT. Encoded protein: CASSPGLAGGRTGELFF.

This clone was seen a few times. The chain carries TRBV5-1 and TRBJ2-1; possibly TRBD2 for D (6 bases). Trimming cost V 3 bases and J 0 bases, with 13 bases left between them. This CDR3 region has 16 residues. Germline lookup yields CDR1 SGHRS and CDR2 YFSETQ. As DNA, the CDR3 is TGCGCCAGCAGCTCCGGGACTTACCCCTCCTACAATGAGCAGTTCTTC. This codes for CASSSGTYPSYNEQFF. Full variable domain (outside the CDR3, taken from reference TRBV5-1 and TRBJ2-1): KAGVTQTPRYLIKTRGQQVTLSCSPISGHRSVSWYQQTPGQGLQFLFEYFSETQRNKGNFPGRFSGRQFSNSRSEMNVSTLELGDSALYLCASSSGTYPSYNEQFFGPGTRLTVL.

The chain has TRBV7-6 and TRBJ2-3; TRBD2 matches 7 bases. The CDR3 extends over 16 amino acids. Germline V gene data show CDR1 as SGHVS and CDR2 as FNYEAQ. V shed 6 bases, J shed 1 base, and the junction held 10 bases outside the gene matches. The CDR3 coding sequence is TGTGCCAGCAGGCACTCCGGGGGGTTTGGCACAGATACGCAGTATTTT. Amino acid sequence: CASRHSGGFGTDTQYF.

This chain uses TRBV6-6 with TRBJ2-3; possible D gene TRBD1, 5 bases. V lost 2 bases to trimming and J lost 2 bases, with 11 bases between them. This CDR3 has 15 residues. Per the germline V gene, CDR1 is MNHNY and CDR2 is SVGAGI (reference sequence). The CDR3 reads CASSYLGANTDTQYF. CDR3 nucleotides: TGTGCCAGCAGTTACCTTGGGGCTAACACAGATACGCAGTATTTT.

The chain has TRBV14 and TRBJ1-2, with 9 bases identical to TRBD1. Germline values: CDR1 SGHDN, CDR2 FVKESK. The CDR3 sequence is 18 residues long. The V gene end was trimmed by 4 bases and the J gene end by 1 base; junction bases not matched to a gene: 13. The DNA of the CDR3 is TGTGCCAGCAGCCGTACACAGGGGGCGGCCCCTATTAACTATGGCTACACCTTC. Translating gives CASSRTQGAAPINYGYTF.

This chain links TRBV5-4 with TRBJ2-5, with D hard to call. From germline, CDR1 is SGHNT and CDR2 YYREEE (reference sequence). V dropped 3 bases and J dropped 2 bases, with 5 bases sitting between them. The CDR3 runs 12 residues. The CDR3 sequence: CASSSLQETQYF. The CDR3, as DNA: TGTGCCAGCAGCTCCCTGCAAGAGACCCAGTACTTC.

This clone was detected only a few times. The chain links TRBV2 to TRBJ1-6, with 10 bases identical to TRBD1. CDR1 and CDR2 (germline): SNHLY, FYNNEI. The CDR3 has 15 residues. V trimming: 1 base; J trimming: 7 bases; junction bases outside the gene matches: 1. Here the CDR3 reads CASSEETGGNSPLHF. CDR3 bases: TGTGCCAGCAGTGAAGAGACAGGGGGCAATTCACCCCTCCACTTT.

The genes are TRBV2 and TRBJ2-7; a possible D gene is TRBD2 (5 bases). The CDR3 is 16 amino acids. Germline values: CDR1 SNHLY, CDR2 FYNNEI. V lost 2 bases to trimming and J lost 0 bases, with 14 bases between them. CDR3 nucleotides: TGTGCCAGCAGTGAAAGGGCCCCGGGAAGCTCCTACGAGCAGTACTTC. Protein sequence: CASSERAPGSSYEQYF.

The rearrangement links TRBV21-1 to TRBJ2-7; no DNA check was done on the table's D call, TRBD1. TRBV21-1 is designated a pseudogene. This CDR3 contains 14 residues. CDR3 in DNA: TGTGCCAGCAGCAAAACGACAGGGACCTACGAGCAGTACTTC. As protein: CASSKTTGTYEQYF.

The J gene is TRBJ2-3, the V gene TRBV2, with 7 bases identical to TRBD1. Germline CDR1 is SNHLY and CDR2 is FYNNEI. V lost 10 bases, J lost 0 bases, and 4 bases stayed unmatched. The CDR3 loop spans 13 amino acids. In nucleotides, the CDR3 is TGTGCCACCAAGACAGGGAGCACAGATACGCAGTATTTT. Translation: CATKTGSTDTQYF.

The rearrangement joins TRBV5-5 to TRBJ2-3; 9 positions match TRBD1. V was clipped by 2 bases and J by 5 bases; unmatched bases: 12. CDR1 SGHKS and CDR2 YYEKEE come from the germline V gene (reference sequence). This CDR3 has 17 amino acids. The CDR3 here is CASSLNWGTGWRDTQYF. The CDR3 bases are TGTGCCAGCAGCTTAAATTGGGGGACAGGGTGGAGAGATACGCAGTATTTT.

V and J are TRBV2 and TRBJ2-7; 10 bases map to TRBD1. V was clipped by 8 bases and J by 5 bases; unmatched bases: 3. The V gene's germline CDR1 is SNHLY and CDR2 FYNNEI. The CDR3 loop spans 12 amino acids. CDR3 region: CASGQGDNEQYF. The DNA of the CDR3 is TGTGCCAGCGGACAGGGGGATAACGAGCAGTACTTC.